The sequence of this T cell receptor (beta chain) was determined in a study of beta chain features in type 1 diabetes. About this clone itself: Antigen unknown.

Germline loops: CDR1 MNHNY, CDR2 SVGAGI (reference sequence). This CDR3 region has 14 residues. V lost 2 bases to trimming and J lost 0 bases, with 7 bases between them. General study findings and limits: TCRB CDR3s from Type 1 diabetes patients were moderately but significantly shorter in all four CD4+ subsets. Across patients, naive, central memory and Treg TCRB repertoires exhibited apparently greater similarity than was observed across healthy donors.

The authors reverse transcribed all of the isolated RNA, so sequencing captured expressed TCRB transcripts. Assay: immunoSEQ multiplex PCR; the TCRdb copy retains only in-frame clones and omits some. Of roughly 47,000 clones listed, 35% to 55% are singletons. The chain is built from TRBV6-6 and TRBJ1-1; D possibly corresponds to TRBD1 (5 bases). The receptor's source is a man younger than 40 with type 1 diabetes. Sequenced material: stem cell memory CD4+ T cells from blood. CDR3 DNA sequence: TGTGCCAGCAGTTACGGGGGGATGAACACTGAAGCTTTCTTT. Translated, it gives CASSYGGMNTEAFF.